This passage covers 29 T cell receptor beta chains from one sample sequenced in a study of CD8 T cells in ankylosing spondylitis (TCRdb year 2017). Libraries came from 5' RACE. The run used an Illumina HiSeq 2500. TCRdb reanalyzed the raw reads on its own, using fastp at Q25 for trimming and MiXCR for clone calling, and kept in-frame beta chains. Under each unique CDR3 protein, matching rows form one entry showing the most common genes and DNA. This sample is represented by 350,000 or so distinct CDR3 sequences; under 15% of them were singletons. The ten biggest clones cover roughly 0.99% of the sample. The specimen was blood, either unsorted or a sorted T cell fraction (not recorded which). Every receptor here comes from a male donor with ankylosing spondylitis or in good health (not recorded which).

The chain uses TRBV5-1 and TRBJ1-2; no firm D call. The CDR3 runs 13 residues. Germline V gene sequence: CDR1 SGHRS, CDR2 YFSETQ. Trimming cost V 0 bases and J 6 bases, with 9 bases left between them. The chain's CDR3 is CASSLGLGHGYTF. CDR3 in DNA: TGCGCCAGCAGCTTGGGTCTAGGGCATGGCTACACCTTC.

This chain uses TRBV9 with TRBJ2-5; D not certain. The CDR3 covers 13 residues. Trimming removed 0 bases at V and 3 bases at J, with 6 bases between. The germline gives CDR1 SGDLS, CDR2 YYNGEE. CDR3 sequence (DNA): TGTGCCAGCAGCGTAGGTCAGGAAGAGACCCAGTACTTC. Translated, it gives CASSVGQEETQYF.

Only a few counts were recorded for this clonotype. The rearrangement uses TRBV20-1 and TRBJ2-3; D is ambiguous. The CDR3 totals 12 residues. The V end was cut by 5 bases, the J end by 8 bases, with 14 bases between. The germline V gene encodes CDR1 DFQATT and CDR2 SNEGSKA (reference sequence). CDR3: CSADGPPGTQYF. The CDR3 DNA reads TGCAGTGCTGACGGCCCACCGGGTACGCAGTATTTT.

This clonotype has at least ten counts. The gene calls are TRBV9 and TRBJ2-3; 7 bases agree with TRBD2. Germline CDR1 reads SGDLS; CDR2 reads YYNGEE. This CDR3 is built from 16 residues. V shed 0 bases and J 2 bases; nucleotides not matched to a gene: 6. The CDR3 DNA sequence: TGTGCCAGCAGCGTAGGTTCCAGCGGGGTCACAGATACGCAGTATTTT. Amino acids: CASSVGSSGVTDTQYF.

CDR3 protein: CASSQGTQGDGYTF. The DNA of the CDR3 is TGTGCCAGCAGCCAAGGGACGCAGGGCGATGGCTACACCTTC. The rearrangement uses TRBV4-2 and TRBJ1-2; D is perhaps TRBD1 (5 bases). Germline-derived CDR1 and CDR2 are LGHNA and YNFKEQ. Trimming left V 1 base short and J 6 bases short, with 12 bases between. The CDR3 consists of 14 residues.

This clonotype came up a few times. The chain combines TRBV30 with TRBJ1-1, with 8 bases fitting TRBD1. J lost 8 bases, V lost 4 bases, and 9 bases had no gene match. Germline lookup yields CDR1 GTSNPN and CDR2 SVGIG (reference sequence). The CDR3 is 13 residues long. The CDR3 protein is CAWTSIQGAEAFF. CDR3 sequence (DNA): TGTGCCTGGACCTCTATTCAGGGGGCAGAAGCTTTCTTT.

The rearrangement links TRBV20-1 to TRBJ2-1, with 8 bases fitting TRBD2. Germline loops: CDR1 DFQATT, CDR2 SNEGSKA (reference sequence). J lost 4 bases, V lost 0 bases, and 11 bases had no gene match. The CDR3 sequence is 17 residues long. CDR3 DNA: TGCAGTGCTAGAGATCGAAGAGCGGGAGCGAGATACAATGAGCAGTTCTTC. This translates into CSARDRRAGARYNEQFF.

This clonotype came up a few times. The V and J genes are TRBV6-5 and TRBJ2-2; 7 bases line up with TRBD1. V shed 4 bases and J 1 base; nucleotides not matched to a gene: 3. The CDR3 contains 15 residues. CDR1 and CDR2 (germline): MNHEY, SVGAGI. The CDR3 region is CASSSGQLNTGELFF. The CDR3 DNA reads as TGTGCCAGCAGTTCGGGACAGCTGAACACCGGGGAGCTGTTTTTT.

This clonotype was seen more than once but under ten times. This chain uses TRBV10-3 with TRBJ1-1; perhaps TRBD1 as D (6 bases). Per the germline V gene, CDR1 is ENHRY and CDR2 is SYGVKD. V was cut by 1 base and J by 6 bases, with 12 bases left in between. This CDR3 is built from 14 residues. CDR3 sequence (DNA): TGTGCCATCAGTGAGTTACCAGGGGAAGCTGAAGCTTTCTTT. This sequence encodes CAISELPGEAEAFF.

The chain uses TRBV27 and TRBJ2-3, with 7 bases lining up with TRBD1. After removal of 6 bases from V and 8 bases from J, the junction contained 8 bases not matched to a gene. CDR3 length: 13 residues. The germline V gene has CDR1 MNHEY and CDR2 SMNVEV (reference sequence). The CDR3 DNA sequence: TGTGCCAGCAGGGTGACAGGGCAGAGTACGCAGTATTTT. This encodes CASRVTGQSTQYF.

The V and J genes are TRBV20-1 and TRBJ2-3; 8 bases agree with TRBD2. The CDR3 loop spans 15 amino acids. CDR1 is DFQATT, CDR2 SNEGSKA, per germline (reference sequence). The V gene end was trimmed by 3 bases and the J gene end by 3 bases; junction bases not matched to a gene: 8. CDR3 nucleotide sequence: TGCAGTGCTAGTCTCGGGGGGGTAGGAACAGATACGCAGTATTTT. Translating gives CSASLGGVGTDTQYF.

Many counts were recorded for this clonotype. V and J are TRBV6-1 and TRBJ2-1; maybe TRBD1 (7 bases). The CDR3 contains 12 residues. V lost 11 bases and J 4 bases, leaving 12 bases between the germline ends. Germline lookup yields CDR1 MNHNS and CDR2 SASEGT. This chain's CDR3 is CAGGTDYNEQFF. The CDR3 DNA follows: TGTGCCGGAGGGACAGATTACAATGAGCAGTTCTTC.

This clonotype has at least ten counts. The chain joins TRBV20-1 to TRBJ2-2, with 11 bases identical to TRBD2. The CDR3 totals 16 residues. V lost 4 bases to trimming and J lost 3 bases; unmatched junction nucleotides: 7. CDR1 DFQATT and CDR2 SNEGSKA come from the germline V gene (reference sequence). CDR3 bases: TGCAGTGCTAAACGACTAGCGGGACCCGACACCGGGGAGCTGTTTTTT. Translation: CSAKRLAGPDTGELFF.

This clonotype has just a few counts. This chain connects TRBV6-6 to TRBJ1-3; D uncertain. Trimming pared 9 bases from V and 5 bases from J, leaving 14 bases between. The CDR3 extends over 13 amino acids. Looked up from germline, CDR1 is MNHNY and CDR2 is SVGAGI (reference sequence). This CDR3 reads CASAPPGRNTIYF. Written as DNA, the CDR3 is TGTGCCAGTGCACCGCCCGGGAGAAACACCATATATTTT.

The DNA for the CDR3 is TGTGCCAGCAGTTTACCCCCGGCACCCCTCCACTTT. Its protein product is CASSLPPAPLHF. The V gene is TRBV12-3 or TRBV12-4, the J gene TRBJ1-6; unclear D gene. This CDR3 spans 12 amino acids. The V end lost 2 bases, the J end lost 11 bases, and 7 bases lay between the germline ends.

The sample holds a few counts of this clonotype. The rearrangement uses TRBV5-1 and TRBJ1-2, with D possibly matching TRBD1 (5 bases). Germline assignment: CDR1 SGHRS and CDR2 YFSETQ. V was cut by 2 bases and J by 7 bases, with 24 bases left in between. The CDR3 spans 17 residues. The CDR3 DNA follows: TGCGCCAGCAGCTTACCTCTCCCCGGGACGGCGCTCGGTGGCTACACCTTC. Translation: CASSLPLPGTALGGYTF.

The chain uses TRBV14 and TRBJ2-7; no firm D call. From germline, CDR1 is SGHDN and CDR2 FVKESK. Trimming left V 6 bases short and J 4 bases short, with 7 bases between. The CDR3 runs to 11 residues. CDR3 bases: TGTGCCAGCAGTGGAATTTACGAGCAGTACTTC. Protein sequence: CASSGIYEQYF.

The CDR3 loop reads CASSLIQGNLVYEQYF. The CDR3 nucleotides read TGTGCCAGCAGCCTCATACAGGGGAACCTTGTCTACGAGCAGTACTTC. V and J are TRBV3-1 and TRBJ2-7; 7 nucleotides match TRBD1. The CDR3 runs to 16 residues. The germline V gene encodes CDR1 LGHDT and CDR2 YNNKEL (reference sequence). Losses at the gene ends were 4 bases for V and 3 bases for J; bases not matched to a gene: 12.

The rearrangement uses TRBV20-1 and TRBJ2-7, with D possibly TRBD1 on 5 matching bases. V lost 3 bases, J lost 2 bases, and 11 bases lay in between. Germline CDR1 is DFQATT and CDR2 is SNEGSKA (reference sequence). The CDR3 runs 13 residues. The CDR3 loop is CSASPRAAYEQYF. The CDR3 DNA reads as TGCAGTGCTAGTCCCAGGGCCGCCTACGAGCAGTACTTC.

The V and J genes are TRBV20-1 and TRBJ2-5, with TRBD2 matching 14 bases. This CDR3 is built from 17 residues. Germline CDR1 is DFQATT and CDR2 is SNEGSKA (reference sequence). After removal of 6 bases from V and 4 bases from J, the junction contained 13 bases not matched to a gene. The CDR3 sequence is CSATPGTSGGMTETQYF. The CDR3 nucleotides read TGCAGTGCCACTCCCGGGACTAGCGGGGGAATGACAGAGACCCAGTACTTC.

The chain joins TRBV4-2 to TRBJ2-3; a weak D match, TRBD2 (7 bases). The CDR3 is made up of 16 amino acids. V was clipped by 0 bases and J by 4 bases, with 14 bases between them. CDR1 LGHNA and CDR2 YNFKEQ come from the germline V gene. The CDR3 region is CASSQERGGNADTQYF. CDR3 nucleotide sequence: TGTGCCAGCAGCCAAGAGAGGGGGGGCAACGCAGATACGCAGTATTTT.

This clonotype was counted only a few times. The gene calls are TRBV7-2 and TRBJ2-5; 8 bases align to TRBD2. Trimming removed 3 bases from V and 5 bases from J; junction bases left unmatched: 5. The CDR3 consists of 14 residues. Germline CDR1 SGHTA, CDR2 FQGNSA. CDR3 in amino acids: CASSFGTSGETQYF. The CDR3 nucleotides read TGTGCCAGCAGCTTCGGGACTAGTGGCGAGACCCAGTACTTC.

This chain joins TRBV20-1 and TRBJ2-2, with 7 bases identical to TRBD1. The CDR3 length is 13 residues. Trimming cost V 0 bases and J 6 bases; bases outside gene matches: 1. Germline assignment: CDR1 DFQATT and CDR2 SNEGSKA (reference sequence). The CDR3 loop reads CSARDTGAGELFF. CDR3 DNA: TGCAGTGCTAGAGATACAGGGGCCGGGGAGCTGTTTTTT.

This clonotype occurred a few times. This chain uses TRBV29-1 with TRBJ2-5; 11 bases agree with TRBD1. The germline CDR1 and CDR2 sequences are SQVTM and ANQGSEA. CDR3 length: 14 amino acids. With 6 bases clipped from V and 5 bases from J, the junction kept 8 bases outside the gene matches. DNA of the CDR3: TGCAGCGTCAACGGACAGGGGGCAGGGGAGACCCAGTACTTC. Protein sequence: CSVNGQGAGETQYF. The full variable domain, completed using reference TRBV29-1 and TRBJ2-5, is SAVISQKPSRDICQRGTSLTIQCQVDSQVTMMFWYRQQPGQSLTLIATANQGSEATYESGFVIDKFPISRPNLTFSTLTVSNMSPEDSSIYLCSVNGQGAGETQYFGPGTRLLVL.

This clonotype was seen a few times. The rearrangement joins TRBV5-1 to TRBJ2-2; 13 positions match TRBD2. The germline gives CDR1 SGHRS, CDR2 YFSETQ. CDR3 length: 17 amino acids. V was pared by 4 bases and J by 6 bases, with 9 bases of the junction left unmatched. The DNA for the CDR3 is TGCGCCAGCAGCGGATCGACTAGCGGGAGGTCCCCCGGGGAGCTGTTTTTT. The encoded protein is CASSGSTSGRSPGELFF.

This clonotype was picked up a small number of times. This chain connects TRBV25-1 to TRBJ2-7; the match to TRBD1 covers 11 bases. There are 15 residues in the CDR3. V was pared by 4 bases and J by 3 bases, with 5 bases of the junction left unmatched. CDR1 is MGHDK, CDR2 SYGVNS, per germline. The CDR3, as DNA: TGTGCCAGCAGTGCCGGGACAGGGGGTTTCTACGAGCAGTACTTC. Translated: CASSAGTGGFYEQYF.

The chain employs TRBV7-2 and TRBJ2-2; D remains unclear. Germline CDR1 is SGHTA and CDR2 is FQGNSA. Trimming took 5 bases from V and 7 from J, leaving 11 bases between them. CDR3 length: 13 residues. The CDR3 DNA is TGTGCCAGCAGCCTGCTAGGGCTCGGGGAGCTGTTTTTT. Residues: CASSLLGLGELFF.

The V call is TRBV10-3, the J call TRBJ2-7; the match to TRBD2 covers 10 bases. V was clipped by 5 bases and J by 0 bases; unmatched bases: 7. Germline V CDR1 and CDR2: ENHRY, SYGVKD. CDR3 length: 16 residues. The CDR3 region has the DNA TGTGCCATCAGTCGGTCTAGCGGGAGTGTCTCCTACGAGCAGTACTTC. It yields the protein CAISRSSGSVSYEQYF.

This clonotype was counted between two and nine times. The genes are TRBV30 and TRBJ2-1, with TRBD2 identical over 8 bases. This CDR3 has 16 amino acids. The V gene's germline CDR1 is GTSNPN and CDR2 SVGIG (reference sequence). J lost 9 bases, V lost 5 bases, and 18 bases had no gene match. The CDR3 region is CAWGSGGLARSVEQFF. As DNA, the CDR3 is TGTGCCTGGGGATCGGGGGGGCTTGCCAGGTCAGTTGAGCAGTTCTTC.